This T cell receptor (beta chain) was sequenced for a study of OX40 agonist ivuxolimab in advanced cancers. Study details: Cancers in dose escalation were hepatocellular, melanoma, renal cell and head and neck. Overall study results and limits: The CD4+ and CD8+ T cells in the blood had expanded clonally by week 6 at 0.1 to 3.0 mg/kg.

As concerns this clone: The antigen is unknown.

Assay used: immunoSEQ multiplex PCR; TCRdb lists only in-frame clones, some missing. The sample includes tens of thousands of clones, about nine tenths of them seen just once. Between the trimmed V and J ends, which lost 4 bases and 2 bases, there was a span of 12 bases. This CDR3 comprises 15 residues. Germline assignment: CDR1 SEHNR and CDR2 FQNEAQ (reference sequence). This clonotype was obtained from an adult with an advanced solid tumor such as melanoma, head and neck, liver or kidney cancer. V is TRBV7-9 and J is TRBJ1-5, with a tentative D call TRBD1 (5 bases). This sample comprised CD4+ or CD8+ T cells sorted from blood, obtained in a trial of the OX40 agonist ivuxolimab. The CDR3 region is CASSSQGEGNQPQHF. Here the CDR3 DNA reads TGTGCCAGCAGCTCTCAGGGTGAGGGCAATCAGCCCCAGCATTTT. Full variable domain (remainder filled in from reference TRBV7-9 and TRBJ1-5): DTGVSQNPRHKITKRGQNVTFRCDPISEHNRLYWYRQTLGQGPEFLTYFQNEAQLEKSRLLSDRFSAERPKGSFSTLEIQRTEQGDSAMYLCASSSQGEGNQPQHFGDGTRLSIL.